This T cell receptor (beta chain) was profiled in a study of blood T cell repertoires in COVID-19. There are 14 residues in the CDR3. CDR1 is SGHRS, CDR2 YFSETQ, per germline. Trimming cost V 6 bases and J 8 bases, with 18 bases left between them. The repertoire was sequenced with immunoSEQ multiplex PCR; TCRdb's copy has only in-frame clones and lacks some. The data hold about 360,000 clones, with around 90% observed a single time. Input material: peripheral blood. This chain connects TRBV5-1 to TRBJ2-1; TRBD2 is a possible D gene (5 bases). The clonotype originates from a human donor in a cohort sampled during active COVID-19. CDR3 loop: CASKAGLERDEQFF. The CDR3 DNA sequence: TGCGCCAGCAAGGCCGGACTCGAAAGGGATGAGCAGTTCTTC.